The subject of this entry is one T cell receptor (beta chain). Its antigen is unidentified. Time point indicated: blood 4 weeks post-SBRT, at nephrectomy. Treatment reported: 15 Gy SBRT to primary tumor, nephrectomy 4 weeks later. Nephrectomy followed 15 Gy stereotactic body radiation by 4 weeks. Blood was sampled at baseline, 2 weeks and 4 weeks after SBRT. The CDR3 sequence is 14 residues long. The V gene lost 0 bases and the J gene lost 7 bases, with 11 bases spanning the gap. CDR1 and CDR2 (germline): SGDLS, YYNGEE. Method: immunoSEQ multiplex PCR; TCRdb's copy keeps in-frame clones and lacks some. The table includes fewer than 200,000 clones, about 85% detected once. These data come from a study of radiation and T cells in renal cell carcinoma. Study-wide results and limits: No pretreatment tumor biopsies were available for baseline clonotypes.

Here the sequenced sample was blood, taken from a patient whose treatment included radiotherapy and nephrectomy. This chain joins TRBV9 and TRBJ2-1, with D perhaps TRBD2 (6 bases). The TCR comes from a woman aged 45 to 65 with renal cell carcinoma. The CDR3 DNA is TGTGCCAGCAGCGTAGCGGGGGTATTTAATGAGCAGTTCTTC. It encodes CASSVAGVFNEQFF.